A selection of T cell receptor beta chains follows, all from one sample in a study of spatial heterogeneity in lung cancer. TCRdb re-analysed the 5' RACE reads in MiXCR, keeping a single row per CDR3 protein. This table has around 100,000 distinct CDR3 sequences, 4.4% appearing once. The sample was lung tumor tissue, taken at surgery. The receptors come from a male donor with early-stage non-small cell lung cancer. The CDR3 runs from the conserved cysteine through the conserved F or W. Fields, in order: D gene, clone size, J gene, V gene, CDR3 protein, CDR3 DNA. D genes are given only for firm matches. Some rows mark clone size as missing; the rest say once, few, many or name a class of expanded clone.

.,many,TRBJ2-1,TRBV28,CASSFATPEQFF,TGTGCCAGCAGTTTCGCCACCCCTGAGCAGTTCTTC
.,many,TRBJ1-1,TRBV6-1,CASTHRAEAFF,TGTGCCAGCACCCACAGGGCTGAAGCTTTCTTT
TRBD1,many,TRBJ1-5,TRBV12-3/TRBV12-4,CASSPREGAVSNQPQHF,TGTGCCAGCAGTCCCCGTGAGGGGGCGGTGAGCAATCAGCCCCAGCATTTT
TRBD1,many,TRBJ2-7,TRBV12-3/TRBV12-4,CASSPRMMGQTYEQYF,TGTGCCAGCAGTCCAAGGATGATGGGACAGACCTACGAGCAGTACTTC
.,many,TRBJ1-6,TRBV4-1,CASSQVPRLTDSPLHF,TGCGCCAGCAGCCAAGTGCCCAGGCTTACGGATTCACCCCTCCACTTT
TRBD1,many,TRBJ2-3,TRBV19,CASSTRTGSTDTQYF,TGTGCCAGTAGTACCCGGACAGGGAGCACAGATACGCAGTATTTT
.,.,TRBJ1-2,TRBV5-7,CASSLADREDGYTF,TGTGCCAGCAGCTTGGCCGACAGAGAGGATGGCTACACCTTC
TRBD2,many,TRBJ2-7,TRBV7-6,CASSLGTKPREQYF,TGTGCCAGCAGCCTTGGGACTAAACCTAGGGAGCAGTACTTC
.,many,TRBJ2-1,TRBV6-5,CASSWTPSDEQFF,TGTGCCAGCAGTTGGACCCCTAGCGATGAGCAGTTCTTC
.,many,TRBJ2-5,TRBV5-1,CASEAEETQYF,TGCGCCAGCGAGGCGGAAGAGACCCAGTACTTC
.,many,TRBJ2-7,TRBV20-1,CSARDFLATGEQYF,TGCAGTGCTAGGGACTTTCTAGCGACGGGTGAGCAGTACTTC
.,many,TRBJ2-7,TRBV29-1,CSVGTSPQYEQYF,TGCAGCGTTGGAACATCCCCGCAGTACGAGCAGTACTTC
.,many,TRBJ1-2,TRBV20-1,CSARDPLGGGRDYGYTF,TGCAGTGCTAGAGATCCCCTGGGTGGGGGGCGCGACTATGGCTACACCTTC
.,many,TRBJ1-1,TRBV12-3/TRBV12-4,CASSTGGGFGAEAFF,TGTGCCAGCAGTACTGGGGGGGGTTTTGGCGCTGAAGCTTTCTTT
.,few,TRBJ1-6,TRBV5-1,CASSGSRTSLHF,TGCGCCAGCAGCGGGAGCAGAACTTCCCTCCACTTT
.,many,TRBJ2-2,TRBV28,CASSLSGTGELFF,TGTGCCAGCAGTTTATCCGGGACCGGGGAGCTGTTTTTT
TRBD2,.,TRBJ2-2,TRBV5-1,CASSPAGRNTGELFF,TGCGCCAGCAGCCCAGCGGGACGCAACACCGGGGAGCTGTTTTTT
.,many,TRBJ2-2,TRBV27,CASSKGVSGTGELFF,TGTGCCAGCAGCAAGGGGGTTAGCGGCACCGGGGAGCTGTTTTTT
.,many,TRBJ1-3,TRBV20-1,CSASYQFSSGNTIYF,TGCAGTGCTAGTTACCAGTTCTCCTCTGGAAACACCATATATTTT
TRBD2,many,TRBJ2-3,TRBV7-2,CASSKTSGSGDTQYF,TGTGCCAGCAGCAAGACTAGCGGGAGTGGAGATACGCAGTATTTT
TRBD2,.,TRBJ2-3,TRBV6-1,CASSRGVASTDTQYF,TGTGCCAGCAGTCGGGGGGTGGCTAGCACAGATACGCAGTATTTT
TRBD1,many,TRBJ2-5,TRBV7-2,CASSLVRGRTQYF,TGTGCCAGCAGCTTAGTCAGGGGGCGAACCCAGTACTTC
.,many,TRBJ2-3,TRBV20-1,CSARGVGGSETQYF,TGCAGTGCTAGAGGAGTCGGGGGCAGCGAGACGCAGTATTTT
TRBD1,many,TRBJ2-1,TRBV28,CASSPAGQGNNEQFF,TGTGCCAGCAGCCCAGCGGGACAGGGAAACAATGAGCAGTTCTTC
.,many,TRBJ2-7,TRBV5-1,CASSLTSSYEQYF,TGCGCCAGCAGCTTGACCTCCTCCTACGAGCAGTACTTC
.,few,TRBJ2-1,TRBV27,CASRRAGYNEQFF,TGTGCCAGCAGACGAGCGGGCTACAATGAGCAGTTCTTC